This entry is about one TCR beta chain. As yet, its antigen is unknown. The source of the sample is a study of Ad26.COV2.S vaccination and SARS-CoV-2 variants. Study-level background: Each vaccinee took Ad26.COV2.S intramuscularly, once or twice 56 days apart.

Whole-study findings and limits: Assessments of TCR breadth and depth may have underestimated the total T cell responses.

Treatment defined: over 15 received Ad26.COV2.S at low or high dose, single or two shots; 5 received placebo; per-sample allocation not given. Material that was analyzed had been drawn on day 63 after the first vaccine or placebo injection. Based in Boston, the donor was an adult of 18-55 years. The CDR3 sequence is 17 residues long. Germline V gives CDR1 SEHNR, CDR2 FQNEAQ (reference sequence). V was trimmed by 1 base and J by 0 bases, leaving 13 bases between them. Sequenced by immunoSEQ multiplex PCR; TCRdb stores in-frame clones only, minus some. In the table there are some 390,000 clones, approximately 90% of which are singletons.

This sequence was found in a person aged 18-65 years who received the Ad26.COV2.S COVID-19 vaccine or a placebo. The gene calls are TRBV7-9 and TRBJ1-3; D not resolved. The sequencing here drew on peripheral blood, taken in a trial of Ad26.COV2.S vaccine versus placebo. CDR3 nucleotide sequence: TGTGCCAGCAGCTTAGTCCACCCGGGGAACTCTGGAAACACCATATATTTT. Translating gives CASSLVHPGNSGNTIYF.